This entry describes one T cell receptor beta chain. The antigen this receptor binds is unknown. No base-level quality is on record; no much larger clone is a single base apart. The data are from a study of neoadjuvant anti-PD-1 for oral cavity cancer (dated by TCRdb to the early 2020s). In the study overall: Before curative-intent surgical resection, most patients were given three to four biweekly doses of nivolumab at 3 mg/kg. Patients who did not progress were given a fourth nivolumab dose at about day 43 and had definitive surgical resection on days 50-56. Responders were defined as patients with complete response, partial response or stable disease by RECIST 1.1; non-responders were defined as patients with progression. A roughly 33% response rate was observed in the parent correlative cohort, in which 12 patients were included. Study-level results and caveats: The TCR analyses had only a few patients in each response group, and the authors called for validation in larger cohorts. Higher pretreatment blood Treg/Th17 ratios correlated with higher pretreatment blood TCRbeta clonality and lower post-treatment tumor TCRbeta clonality. After neoadjuvant nivolumab, non-responders showed significantly higher T cell clonality (Gini index) in PBMCs than responders did.

According to the study, the label for this sample's time point signals: before neoadjuvant nivolumab. The patients had newly diagnosed stage II-IVA oral cavity squamous cell carcinoma and had not received any prior systemic or radiation treatment. The cohort consisted of patients with HPV-negative, locally advanced oral cavity squamous cell carcinoma. No culture maintenance or expansion was done, as the peripheral blood mononuclear cells went straight to analysis. Samples were obtained from a longitudinal correlative study of a single-arm phase II trial of neoadjuvant nivolumab in oral cavity squamous cell carcinoma. Subject-matched pre- and post-treatment PBMCs and tumors from three responders and three non-responders underwent genomic DNA-based TCRbeta sequencing. Peripheral blood mononuclear cells were drawn once before nivolumab treatment and a second time after treatment, when surgery took place. Genomic DNA was isolated from PBMCs using the Maxwell RSC DNA from Cells kit.

Per the germline V gene, LGHNA is the CDR1 and YNFKEQ is the CDR2. The CDR3 spans 17 residues, from the cysteine through the phenylalanine. Only the CDR3 DNA is retained, 51 bases long and in frame from the first base. Trimming removed 1 base from V and 1 base from J, leaving 16 bases between the germline ends. For deep sequencing, PBMC libraries mostly used roughly 470 ng of input genomic DNA, with six replicates for each sample. Following the manufacturer's instructions, the team built TCRbeta libraries using the immunoSEQ hsTCRbeta kit. The finished libraries were brought together in one pool at 2.5 to 3.5 nM, which was then read using an Illumina NovaSeq 6000 S4 flow cell. On the authors' methods: The immunoSEQ Analyzer was used for raw data preprocessing and quality control. The analysis was restricted to productive rearrangements, with each unique CDR3 amino acid sequence defining a clonotype. Using the R package tcR, the researchers computed the Gini-Simpson index as their estimate of repertoire clonality. Student's t test was used to compare Gini indices, while Pearson correlation assessed associations with tumor size change. TCRdb obtained this table from immuneACCESS and retained in-frame rearrangements with V and J assigned. These tables miss some clones; where compared with another copy, unresolved V genes account for less than half of the shortfall, and the remainder is unexplained. V and J calls and clone size are given by that table; D and trimming were obtained from the DNA. In all, the sample holds over 11,000 clones, and roughly 70% of those were seen once. Roughly 3% of the sample is held by the ten biggest clonotypes.

The sample was PBMCs, taken before nivolumab (anti-PD-1) treatment. The chain employs TRBV4-2 and TRBJ1-2; TRBD1 might be the D gene, on 5 matching bases. This TCR was sampled from a person between 40 and 85 years old with oral cavity squamous cell carcinoma. CDR3 sequence: CASSQGPPDSINYGYTF. In nucleotides, the sequence is TGTGCCAGCAGCCAAGGTCCCCCAGACAGCATTAACTATGGCTACACCTTC.